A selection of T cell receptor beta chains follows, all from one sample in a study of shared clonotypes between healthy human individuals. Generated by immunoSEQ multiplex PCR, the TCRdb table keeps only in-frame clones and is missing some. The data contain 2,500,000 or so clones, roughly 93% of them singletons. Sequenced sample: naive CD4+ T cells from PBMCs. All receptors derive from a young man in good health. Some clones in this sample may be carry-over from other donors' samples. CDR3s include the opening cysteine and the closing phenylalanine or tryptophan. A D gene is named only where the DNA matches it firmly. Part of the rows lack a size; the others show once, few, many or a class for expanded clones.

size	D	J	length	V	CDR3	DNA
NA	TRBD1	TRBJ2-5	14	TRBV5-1	CASSQSRGRETQYF	TGCGCCAGCAGCCAGTCCAGGGGGCGAGAGACCCAGTACTTC
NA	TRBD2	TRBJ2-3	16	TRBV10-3	CAISGQRESSTDTQYF	TGTGCCATCAGTGGACAGCGGGAGAGTAGCACAGATACGCAGTATTTT
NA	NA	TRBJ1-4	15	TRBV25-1	CASSESRGSGEKLFF	TGTGCCAGCAGTGAATCTCGGGGTTCTGGTGAAAAACTGTTTTTT
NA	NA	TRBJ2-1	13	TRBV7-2	CASSLGPYNEQFF	TGTGCCAGCAGCTTAGGGCCTTACAATGAGCAGTTCTTC
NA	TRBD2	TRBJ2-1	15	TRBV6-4	CASSLLAGIYNEQFF	TGTGCCAGCAGCCTACTAGCGGGAATTTACAATGAGCAGTTCTTC
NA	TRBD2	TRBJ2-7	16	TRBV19	CASSIGGGSTVYEQYF	TGTGCCAGTAGTATAGGTGGCGGGAGCACGGTATACGAGCAGTACTTC
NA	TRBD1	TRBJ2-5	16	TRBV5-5	CASSFGTGNYIETQYF	TGTGCCAGCAGCTTTGGGACAGGGAATTATATCGAGACCCAGTACTTC
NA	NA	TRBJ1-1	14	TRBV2	CASRIDRQGTEAFF	TGTGCCAGCAGGATAGACAGACAAGGAACTGAAGCTTTCTTT
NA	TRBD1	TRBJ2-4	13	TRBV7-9	CASSFQGANIQYF	TGTGCCAGCAGCTTCCAGGGGGCAAACATTCAGTACTTC
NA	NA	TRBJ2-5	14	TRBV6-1	CASSGGGLGETQYF	TGTGCCAGCAGTGGTGGCGGGCTTGGGGAGACCCAGTACTTC
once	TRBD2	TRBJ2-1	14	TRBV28	CASSLRRGYNEQFF	TGTGCCAGCAGTTTAAGGCGGGGGTACAATGAGCAGTTCTTC
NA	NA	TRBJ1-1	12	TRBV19	CASSNRFEQAFF	TGTGCCAGTAGTAATAGATTCGAGCAAGCTTTCTTT
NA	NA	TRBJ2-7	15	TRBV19	CASSYQEGLYYEQYF	TGTGCCAGTAGTTATCAAGAGGGACTCTACTACGAGCAGTACTTC
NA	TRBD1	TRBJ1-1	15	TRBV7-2	CASSLARTGDREAFF	TGTGCCAGCAGCTTAGCGCGGACAGGGGATCGGGAGGCTTTCTTT
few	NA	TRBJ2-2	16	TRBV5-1	CASSLVFGRSTGELFF	TGCGCCAGCAGCTTGGTATTTGGGAGAAGCACCGGGGAGCTGTTTTTT
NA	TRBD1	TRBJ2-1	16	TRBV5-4	CASRPSGTGTYNEQFF	TGTGCCAGCAGACCGTCCGGGACAGGGACCTACAATGAGCAGTTCTTC
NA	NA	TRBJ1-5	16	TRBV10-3	CAISESYPYSNQPQHF	TGTGCCATCAGTGAAAGTTACCCCTATAGCAATCAGCCCCAGCATTTT
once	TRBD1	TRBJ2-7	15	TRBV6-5	CASSLRDRPSYEQYF	TGTGCCAGCAGCCTACGGGACAGGCCCTCCTACGAGCAGTACTTC
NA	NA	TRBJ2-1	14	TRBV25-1	CASSVAGKGNEQFF	TGTGCCAGCAGTGTGGCGGGAAAAGGCAATGAGCAGTTCTTC
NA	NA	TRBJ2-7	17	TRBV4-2	CASSQGASPKISYEQYF	TGTGCCAGCAGCCAAGGCGCTAGTCCCAAAATCTCCTACGAGCAGTACTTC
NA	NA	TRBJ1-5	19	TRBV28	CASSFSPPRGGPSNQPQHF	TGTGCCAGCAGTTTCTCGCCCCCACGTGGGGGGCCGAGCAATCAGCCCCAGCATTTT
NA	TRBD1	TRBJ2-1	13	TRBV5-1	CASSLGQVNEQFF	TGCGCCAGCAGCCTAGGACAGGTCAATGAGCAGTTCTTC
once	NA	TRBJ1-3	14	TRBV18	CASSPEASGNTIYF	TGTGCCAGCTCACCAGAGGCCAGTGGAAACACCATATATTTT
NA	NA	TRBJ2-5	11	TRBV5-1	CASSLSETQYF	TGCGCCAGCAGCTTGTCGGAGACCCAGTACTTC
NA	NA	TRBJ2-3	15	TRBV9	CASSVGVSSTDTQYF	TGTGCCAGCAGCGTAGGCGTTAGTAGCACAGATACGCAGTATTTT
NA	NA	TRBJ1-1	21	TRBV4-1	CASSQDRKYWVLGHPNTEAFF	TGCGCCAGCAGCCAAGATCGGAAATATTGGGTTTTGGGGCACCCGAACACTGAAGCTTTCTTT